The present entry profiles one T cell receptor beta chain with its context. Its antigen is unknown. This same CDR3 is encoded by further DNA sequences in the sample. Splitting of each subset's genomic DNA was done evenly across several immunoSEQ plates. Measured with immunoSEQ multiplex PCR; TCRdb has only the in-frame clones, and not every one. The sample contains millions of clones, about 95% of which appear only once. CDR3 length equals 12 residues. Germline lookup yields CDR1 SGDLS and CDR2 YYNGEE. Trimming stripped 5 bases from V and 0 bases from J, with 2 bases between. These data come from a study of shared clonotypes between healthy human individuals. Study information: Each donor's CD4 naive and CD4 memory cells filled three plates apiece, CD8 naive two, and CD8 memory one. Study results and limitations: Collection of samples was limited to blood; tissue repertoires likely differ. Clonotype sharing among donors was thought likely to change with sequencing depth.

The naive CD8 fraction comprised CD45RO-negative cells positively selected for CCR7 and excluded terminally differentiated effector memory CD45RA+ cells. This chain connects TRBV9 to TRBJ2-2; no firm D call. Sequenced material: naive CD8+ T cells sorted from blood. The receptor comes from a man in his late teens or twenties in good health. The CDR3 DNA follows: TGTGCCAGCAGTACGAACACCGGGGAGCTGTTTTTT. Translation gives CASSTNTGELFF.